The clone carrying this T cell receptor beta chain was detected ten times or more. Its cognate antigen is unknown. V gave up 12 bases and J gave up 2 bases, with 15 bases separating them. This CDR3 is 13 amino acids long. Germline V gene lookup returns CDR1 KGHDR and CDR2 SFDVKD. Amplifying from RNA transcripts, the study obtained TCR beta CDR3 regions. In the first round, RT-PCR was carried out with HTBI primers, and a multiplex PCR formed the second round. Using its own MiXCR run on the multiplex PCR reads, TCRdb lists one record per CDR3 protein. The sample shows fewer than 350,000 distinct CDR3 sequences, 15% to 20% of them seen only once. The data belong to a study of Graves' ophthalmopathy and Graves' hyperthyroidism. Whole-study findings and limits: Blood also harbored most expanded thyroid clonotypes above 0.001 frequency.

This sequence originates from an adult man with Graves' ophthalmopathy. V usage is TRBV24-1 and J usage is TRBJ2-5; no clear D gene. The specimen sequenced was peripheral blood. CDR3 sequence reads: CASGPGQQETQYF. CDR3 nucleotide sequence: TGTGCCTCTGGACCTGGGCAGCAAGAGACCCAGTACTTC.